The 6 T cell receptor beta chains below come from one sample, sequenced in a study of PD-1 blockade in classical Hodgkin lymphoma. All the patients suffered relapse after autologous stem cell transplantation, and brentuximab vedotin exposure differed. Assay: immunoSEQ multiplex PCR; the TCRdb copy retains only in-frame clones and omits some. The table lists about 97,000 clones, 80% to 85% of them singletons. The sequences come from peripheral blood mononuclear cells (PBMCs), collected at baseline. Receptors originate from a human donor with classical Hodgkin lymphoma.

The chain carries TRBV27 and TRBJ1-4; tentatively, D is TRBD1 (5 bases). V gave up 2 bases and J gave up 8 bases, with 15 bases separating them. This CDR3 contains 15 residues. The V gene's germline CDR1 is MNHEY and CDR2 SMNVEV (reference sequence). The DNA of the CDR3 is TGTGCCAGCAGTTTAACGTTGATGAAGGGGGAAAAACTGTTTTTT. This translates into CASSLTLMKGEKLFF. Using reference TRBV27 and TRBJ1-4 for the parts outside the CDR3, the full variable domain is EAQVTQNPRYLITVTGKKLTVTCSQNMNHEYMSWYRQDPGLGLRQIYYSMNVEVTDKGDVPEGYKVSRKEKRNFPLILESPSPNQTSLYFCASSLTLMKGEKLFFGSGTQLSVL.

This clone was recorded only once. This sequence joins TRBV11-2 and TRBJ2-3; unclear D gene. Trimming left V 5 bases short and J 4 bases short, with 13 bases between. Germline V CDR1 and CDR2: SGHAT, FQNNGV. The CDR3 is 14 residues long. CDR3 sequence (DNA): TGTGCCAGCAGCCACCCGTTGGCCTCAGATACGCAGTATTTT. The encoded protein is CASSHPLASDTQYF.

V is TRBV18 and J is TRBJ1-4, with D perhaps TRBD1 (6 bases). V was cut by 2 bases and J by 8 bases, with 15 bases left in between. This CDR3 has 15 amino acids. The germline V gene encodes CDR1 KGHSH and CDR2 LQKENI. The CDR3 loop reads CASSPAGHRQEKLFF. The CDR3 DNA is TGTGCCAGCTCACCAGCGGGACATCGACAGGAAAAACTGTTTTTT.

For this clone: Other DNA variants within this sample encode the same CDR3. The genes are TRBV7-2 and TRBJ2-1; 7 bases are a match to TRBD2. This CDR3 comprises 15 residues. The V gene's germline CDR1 is SGHTA and CDR2 FQGNSA. V lost 1 base, J lost 4 bases, and 4 bases stayed unmatched. The CDR3 sequence is CASSLGLAAYNEQFF. Here the CDR3 DNA reads TGTGCCAGCAGCTTAGGACTAGCAGCATACAATGAGCAGTTCTTC.

This clone has a single count. The chain joins TRBV5-1 to TRBJ1-1; D gene ambiguous. Trimming removed 1 base at V and 2 bases at J, with 9 bases between. The length of the CDR3 is 14 residues. Looked up from germline, CDR1 is SGHRS and CDR2 is YFSETQ. In nucleotides, the CDR3 is TGCGCCAGCAGCTTGCTGGGTGGAAACACTGAAGCTTTCTTT. Translation gives CASSLLGGNTEAFF.

This chain uses TRBV9 with TRBJ2-3; D gene ambiguous. CDR3 size: 14 residues. V lost 0 bases and J lost 4, with 9 bases in between. From germline, CDR1 is SGDLS and CDR2 YYNGEE. The DNA of the CDR3 is TGTGCCAGCAGCGTAGGAGGTAGGGCAGATACGCAGTATTTT. This encodes CASSVGGRADTQYF.